The 12 T cell receptor beta chains below come from one sample, sequenced in a study of blood T cell repertoires in COVID-19. Assay used: immunoSEQ multiplex PCR; TCRdb lists only in-frame clones, some missing. Among about 260,000 clones, roughly 89% were seen once, and the ten largest hold approximately 1.5%. Sequenced input: peripheral blood. Receptor source: a woman aged 40 to 50 who had recovered from COVID-19.

Only a few counts were recorded for this clone. The rearrangement joins TRBV11-1 to TRBJ2-1, with TRBD1 identical over 8 bases. V dropped 5 bases and J dropped 5; count of bases not matched to a gene: 5. CDR3 size: 14 residues. Germline V lookup: CDR1 SGHAT, CDR2 FQDESV (reference sequence). Here the CDR3 reads CASSRDRWDNEQFF. CDR3 DNA sequence: TGTGCCAGCAGCAGGGACAGGTGGGACAATGAGCAGTTCTTC.

CDR3 in amino acids: CASSPRAGNTEAFF. The CDR3 DNA is TGTGCCAGCAGCCCCAGGGCTGGGAACACTGAAGCTTTCTTT. The chain joins TRBV3-1 (or the pseudogene TRBV3-2) to TRBJ1-1, with D perhaps matching TRBD1 (5 bases). The length of the CDR3 is 14 residues. Germline V CDR1 and CDR2: LGHDT, YNNKEL (reference sequence). V gave up 4 bases and J gave up 1 base, with 10 bases separating them.

V usage is TRBV9 and J usage is TRBJ1-5; 7 nucleotides agree with TRBD1. This CDR3 spans 15 amino acids. Trimming removed 0 bases from V and 5 bases from J; junction bases left unmatched: 5. Germline V gene lookup returns CDR1 SGDLS and CDR2 YYNGEE. CDR3 region: CASSVAGDSYQPQHF. DNA of the CDR3: TGTGCCAGCAGCGTAGCAGGGGACAGTTATCAGCCCCAGCATTTT.

CDR3 sequence reads: CASSLDRAGANVLTF. In nucleotides, the CDR3 is TGTGCCAGCAGTTTGGACAGGGCTGGGGCCAACGTCCTGACTTTC. The chain employs TRBV6-5 and TRBJ2-6; 8 nucleotides agree with TRBD1. This CDR3 is built from 15 residues. Germline V gives CDR1 MNHEY, CDR2 SVGAGI. V was pared by 4 bases and J by 2 bases, with 1 base of the junction left unmatched.

Concerning this clone: The same CDR3 arises from other DNA sequences in this sample as well. This rearrangement joins TRBV3-1 (or the pseudogene TRBV3-2) to TRBJ1-1; D is possibly TRBD1 (6 bases). CDR3 length: 14 residues. The V gene's germline CDR1 is LGHDT and CDR2 YNNKEL (reference sequence). V lost 1 base and J 1 base, leaving 7 bases between the germline ends. This CDR3 is CASSQGTANTEAFF. For the CDR3, the DNA is TGTGCCAGCAGCCAAGGGACAGCGAACACTGAAGCTTTCTTT.

The chain employs TRBV12-3 or TRBV12-4 and TRBJ2-7; D possibly corresponds to TRBD1 (5 bases). The CDR3 is 13 amino acids. The ends were cut back, 7 bases at V and 2 bases at J, with 12 bases in the middle. CDR3 in amino acids: CASKGPGTYEQYF. CDR3 in DNA: TGTGCCAGCAAGGGTCCAGGGACCTACGAGCAGTACTTC.

J is TRBJ2-7 and V is TRBV29-1; 8 bases align to TRBD1. This CDR3 has 14 residues. Germline CDR1 is SQVTM and CDR2 is ANQGSEA. The junction had 8 bases not matched to a gene; V was cut back by 4 bases and J by 3 bases. DNA for the CDR3: TGCAGCGTTGGAGGGCCAGGGGGCAGCTACGAGCAGTACTTC. The encoded protein is CSVGGPGGSYEQYF.

This chain connects TRBV29-1 to TRBJ1-2; D remains unclear. The CDR3 has 14 residues. With 1 base removed from V and 3 bases from J, the gap between germline ends came to 12 bases. Germline V gives CDR1 SQVTM, CDR2 ANQGSEA. The DNA for the CDR3 is TGCAGCGTTGAAGTGAGAGGGTCGGACTATGGCTACACCTTC. Residues: CSVEVRGSDYGYTF.

This sequence joins TRBV28 and TRBJ2-2; tentative D call: TRBD2 (5 bases). Looked up from germline, CDR1 is MDHEN and CDR2 is SYDVKM. Trimming shortened V by 9 bases and J by 5 bases, and 10 bases separated the two germline ends. The CDR3 is 12 amino acids. The CDR3 DNA reads TGTGCCAGTGGACTGGAGACCGGGGAGCTGTTTTTT. As protein: CASGLETGELFF.

The CDR3 reads CASSLNPTGGDQPQHF. DNA for the CDR3: TGTGCCAGCTCACTCAATCCGACAGGGGGAGATCAGCCCCAGCATTTT. The V and J genes are TRBV18 and TRBJ1-5; TRBD1 agrees at 9 bases. Germline V gene data show CDR1 as KGHSH and CDR2 as LQKENI. V was clipped by 4 bases and J by 5 bases; unmatched bases: 9. CDR3 length equals 16 residues.

The rearrangement joins TRBV3-1 (or the pseudogene TRBV3-2) to TRBJ2-3, with 10 bases matching TRBD2. The trim removed 6 bases at V and 6 bases at J, leaving 6 bases unmatched. The length of the CDR3 is 14 residues. The germline V gene has CDR1 LGHDT and CDR2 YNNKEL (reference sequence). The CDR3 coding sequence is TGTGCCAGCAGTAGAGCGGGGGGGCAGGATACGCAGTATTTT. Its translation is CASSRAGGQDTQYF.

This clone appeared a single time. This chain joins TRBV7-8 and TRBJ1-2; 9 nucleotides align to TRBD1. Trimming at V came to 6 bases and at J to 2 bases, leaving 4 bases not matched to a gene. This CDR3 is built from 14 residues. Germline CDR1 and CDR2: SGHVS and FQNEAQ. The CDR3 coding sequence is TGTGCCAGCAGTCTTGGGACAGGGAACTATGGCTACACCTTC. This encodes CASSLGTGNYGYTF.